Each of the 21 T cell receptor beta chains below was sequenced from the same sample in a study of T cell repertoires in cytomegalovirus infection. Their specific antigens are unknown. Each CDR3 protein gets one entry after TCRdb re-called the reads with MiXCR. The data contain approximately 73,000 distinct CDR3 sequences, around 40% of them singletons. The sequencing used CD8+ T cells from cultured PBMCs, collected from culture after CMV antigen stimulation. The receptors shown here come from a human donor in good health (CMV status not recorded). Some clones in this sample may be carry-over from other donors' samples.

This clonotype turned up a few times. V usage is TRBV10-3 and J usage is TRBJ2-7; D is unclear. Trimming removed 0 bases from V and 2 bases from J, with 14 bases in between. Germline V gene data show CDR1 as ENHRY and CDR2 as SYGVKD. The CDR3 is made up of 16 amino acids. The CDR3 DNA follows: TGTGCCATCAGTGAGTCGGCATATGCAGGAACCTACGAGCAGTACTTC. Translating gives CAISESAYAGTYEQYF.

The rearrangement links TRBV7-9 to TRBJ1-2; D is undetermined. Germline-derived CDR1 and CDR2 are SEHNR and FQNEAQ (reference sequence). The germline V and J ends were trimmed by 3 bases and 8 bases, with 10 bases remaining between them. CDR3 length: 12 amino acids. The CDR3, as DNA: TGTGCCAGCAGCTTGGGGTGGCAAGGCTACACCTTC. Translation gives CASSLGWQGYTF.

The CDR3 DNA reads as TGCGCCAGCAGCCTCGCTGTGGGAGTGAACACTGAAGCTTTCTTT. Protein sequence: CASSLAVGVNTEAFF. The rearrangement links TRBV4-1 to TRBJ1-1, with D uncertain. V was cut by 4 bases and J by 0 bases, with 12 bases left in between. Germline CDR1 reads MGHRA; CDR2 reads YSYEKL. The CDR3 loop spans 15 amino acids.

The chain's CDR3 is CASSNQPGLAGPGAKNIQYF. For the CDR3, the DNA is TGTGCCAGCAGCAACCAACCGGGACTAGCGGGCCCCGGGGCCAAAAACATTCAGTACTTC. This chain joins TRBV7-9 and TRBJ2-4, with TRBD2 identical over 12 bases. The CDR3 extends over 20 amino acids. CDR1 is SEHNR and CDR2 is FQNEAQ in the germline V gene (reference sequence). The V and J ends lost 5 bases and 1 base, in that order; junction bases with no gene match: 15.

CDR3 sequence (DNA): TGTGCCACCAGCAGAGATAGGCTAGCGGGGGCGGATACGCAGTATTTT. This gives the protein CATSRDRLAGADTQYF. V usage is TRBV15 and J usage is TRBJ2-3, with 10 bases identical to TRBD2. Germline V gives CDR1 LNHNV, CDR2 YYDKDF (reference sequence). The CDR3 is 16 residues long. With V trimmed by 0 bases and J by 6 bases, 6 bases remained unmatched.

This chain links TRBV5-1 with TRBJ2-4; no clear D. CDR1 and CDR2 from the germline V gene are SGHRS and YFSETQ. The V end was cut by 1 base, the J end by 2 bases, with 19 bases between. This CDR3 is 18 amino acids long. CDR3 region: CASSLSPWEGSPKNIQYF. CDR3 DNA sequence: TGCGCCAGCAGCTTGAGTCCGTGGGAAGGGTCGCCCAAAAACATTCAGTACTTC.

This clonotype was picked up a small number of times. CDR3 coding DNA: TGTGCCAGCAGCTTAGCCCCCGACGCGGGTGGTTTCACAGATACGCAGTATTTT. It encodes CASSLAPDAGGFTDTQYF. This chain connects TRBV7-6 to TRBJ2-3, with D possibly being TRBD2 (5 bases). The germline V gene has CDR1 SGHVS and CDR2 FNYEAQ. This CDR3 is built from 18 residues. V was shortened by 0 bases and J by 2 bases, with 18 bases between the two germline ends.

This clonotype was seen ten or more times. CDR3: CATVGTGGEAFF. The CDR3 DNA reads as TGTGCCACCGTGGGGACAGGGGGCGAAGCTTTCTTT. V and J are TRBV12-3 or TRBV12-4 and TRBJ1-1; 12 bases are a match to TRBD1. Trimming at V came to 10 bases and at J to 8 bases, leaving 5 bases not matched to a gene. This CDR3 region has 12 residues.

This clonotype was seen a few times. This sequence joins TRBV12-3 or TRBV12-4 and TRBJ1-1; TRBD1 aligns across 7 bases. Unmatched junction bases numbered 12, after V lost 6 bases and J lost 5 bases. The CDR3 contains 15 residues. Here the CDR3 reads CASRAAGQGVTEAFF. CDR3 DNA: TGTGCCAGCAGGGCTGCCGGTCAGGGGGTTACTGAAGCTTTCTTT.

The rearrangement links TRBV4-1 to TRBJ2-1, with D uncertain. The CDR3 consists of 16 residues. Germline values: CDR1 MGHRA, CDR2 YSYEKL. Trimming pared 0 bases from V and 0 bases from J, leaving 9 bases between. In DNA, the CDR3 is TGCGCCAGCAGCCAAGATGCACTCAACTCCTACAATGAGCAGTTCTTC. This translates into CASSQDALNSYNEQFF.

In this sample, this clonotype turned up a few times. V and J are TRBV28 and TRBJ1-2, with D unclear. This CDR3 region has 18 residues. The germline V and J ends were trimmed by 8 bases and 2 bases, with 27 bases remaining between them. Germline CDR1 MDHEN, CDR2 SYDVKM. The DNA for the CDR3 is TGTGCCAGCGGACTAAAAGTAAAACTTGGGAGGGTAAACTATGGCTACACCTTC. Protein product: CASGLKVKLGRVNYGYTF.

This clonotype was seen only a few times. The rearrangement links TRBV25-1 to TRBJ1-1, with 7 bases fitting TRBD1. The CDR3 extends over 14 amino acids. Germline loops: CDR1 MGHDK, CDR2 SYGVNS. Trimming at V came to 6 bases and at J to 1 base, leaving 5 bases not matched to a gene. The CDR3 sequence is CASRPGGTNTEAFF. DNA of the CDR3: TGTGCCAGCAGGCCAGGGGGGACGAACACTGAAGCTTTCTTT.

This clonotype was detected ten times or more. The chain's CDR3 is CASRRLASGGNYGYTF. The CDR3 DNA sequence: TGTGCCAGCAGACGATTAGCGTCAGGAGGGAACTATGGCTACACCTTC. The V and J genes are TRBV13 and TRBJ1-2, with unresolved D. Germline CDR1 is PRHDT and CDR2 is FYEKMQ (reference sequence). The V end was cut by 6 bases, the J end by 2 bases, with 19 bases between. The CDR3 extends over 16 amino acids.

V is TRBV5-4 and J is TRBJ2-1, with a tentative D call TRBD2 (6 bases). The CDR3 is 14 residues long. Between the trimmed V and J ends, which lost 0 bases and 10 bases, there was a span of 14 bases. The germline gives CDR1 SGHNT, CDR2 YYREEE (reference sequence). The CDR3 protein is CASSLAALAGEQFF. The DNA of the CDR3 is TGTGCCAGCAGCTTGGCCGCACTAGCCGGCGAGCAGTTCTTC.

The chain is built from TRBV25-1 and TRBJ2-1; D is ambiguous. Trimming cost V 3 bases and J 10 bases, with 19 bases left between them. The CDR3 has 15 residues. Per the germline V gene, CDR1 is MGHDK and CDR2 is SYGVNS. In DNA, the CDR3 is TGTGCCAGCAGTGACCTCACCGGCGGTCCGGGCGAGCAGTTCTTC. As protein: CASSDLTGGPGEQFF.

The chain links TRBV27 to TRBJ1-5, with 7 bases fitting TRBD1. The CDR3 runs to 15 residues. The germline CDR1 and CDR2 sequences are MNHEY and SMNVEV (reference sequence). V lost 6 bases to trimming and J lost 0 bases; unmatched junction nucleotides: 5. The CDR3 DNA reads TGTGCCAGCAGCCACACAGGGGATAGCAATCAGCCCCAGCATTTT. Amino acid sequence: CASSHTGDSNQPQHF.

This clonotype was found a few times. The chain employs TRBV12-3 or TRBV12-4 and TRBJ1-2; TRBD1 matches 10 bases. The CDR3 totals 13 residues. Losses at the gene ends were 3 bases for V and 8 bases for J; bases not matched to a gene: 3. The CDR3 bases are TGTGCCAGCAGTTTCGGGACAGGGGTCGGCTACACCTTC. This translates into CASSFGTGVGYTF.

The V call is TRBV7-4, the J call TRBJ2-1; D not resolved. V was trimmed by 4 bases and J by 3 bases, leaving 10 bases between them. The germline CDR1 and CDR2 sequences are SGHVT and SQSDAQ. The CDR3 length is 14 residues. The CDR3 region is CASSSWIDYNEQFF. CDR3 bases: TGTGCCAGCAGCTCTTGGATTGACTACAATGAGCAGTTCTTC.

CDR3: CASNLRGTDTQYF. The CDR3 DNA is TGTGCCTCCAACTTGCGGGGCACAGATACGCAGTATTTT. This chain uses TRBV13 with TRBJ2-3, with TRBD2 as a possible D gene (5 bases). The CDR3 has 13 amino acids. Germline CDR1 and CDR2: PRHDT and FYEKMQ (reference sequence). The V and J ends lost 11 bases and 1 base respectively, with 13 bases between them.

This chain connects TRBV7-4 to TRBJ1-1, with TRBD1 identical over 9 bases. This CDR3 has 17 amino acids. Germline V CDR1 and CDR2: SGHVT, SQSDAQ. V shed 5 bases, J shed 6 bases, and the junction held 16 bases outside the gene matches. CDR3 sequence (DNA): TGTGCCAGCAGCCCGCATCCGAACGACAGGGGGACCCCTGAAGCTTTCTTT. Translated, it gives CASSPHPNDRGTPEAFF.

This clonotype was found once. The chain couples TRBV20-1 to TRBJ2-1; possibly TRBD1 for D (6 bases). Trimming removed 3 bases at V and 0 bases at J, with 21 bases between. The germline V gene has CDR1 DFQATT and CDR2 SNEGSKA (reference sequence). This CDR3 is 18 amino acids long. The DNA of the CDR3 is TGCAGTGCTAGTGGAGTAGATAATCTGGACAGCTCCTACAATGAGCAGTTCTTC. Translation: CSASGVDNLDSSYNEQFF.